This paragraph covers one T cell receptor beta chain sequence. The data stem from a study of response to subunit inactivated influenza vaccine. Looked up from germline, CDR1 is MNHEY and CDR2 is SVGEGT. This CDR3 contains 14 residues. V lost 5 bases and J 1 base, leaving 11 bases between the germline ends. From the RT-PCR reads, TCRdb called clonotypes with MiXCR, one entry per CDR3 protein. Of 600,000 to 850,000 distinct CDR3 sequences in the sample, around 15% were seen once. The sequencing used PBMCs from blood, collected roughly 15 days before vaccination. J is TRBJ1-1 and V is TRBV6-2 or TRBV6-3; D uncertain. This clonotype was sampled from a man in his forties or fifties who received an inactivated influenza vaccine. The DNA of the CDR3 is TGTGCCAGCAGTGCGTCTCTCGCGAACACTGAAGCTTTCTTT. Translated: CASSASLANTEAFF.